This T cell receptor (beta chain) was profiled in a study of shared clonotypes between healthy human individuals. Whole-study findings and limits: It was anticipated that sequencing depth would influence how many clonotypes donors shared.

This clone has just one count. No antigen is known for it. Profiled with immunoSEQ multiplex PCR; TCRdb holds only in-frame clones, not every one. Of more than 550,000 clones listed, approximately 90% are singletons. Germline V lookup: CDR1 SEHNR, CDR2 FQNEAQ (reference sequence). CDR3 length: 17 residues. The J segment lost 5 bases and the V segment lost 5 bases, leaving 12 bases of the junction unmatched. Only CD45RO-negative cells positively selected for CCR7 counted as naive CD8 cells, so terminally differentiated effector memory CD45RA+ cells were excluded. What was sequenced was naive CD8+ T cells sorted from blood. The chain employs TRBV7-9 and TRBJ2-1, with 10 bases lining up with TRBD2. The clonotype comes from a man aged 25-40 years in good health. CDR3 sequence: CASSLLWTSGLDNEQFF. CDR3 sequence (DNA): TGTGCCAGCAGCCTTCTTTGGACTAGCGGTCTTGACAATGAGCAGTTCTTC.